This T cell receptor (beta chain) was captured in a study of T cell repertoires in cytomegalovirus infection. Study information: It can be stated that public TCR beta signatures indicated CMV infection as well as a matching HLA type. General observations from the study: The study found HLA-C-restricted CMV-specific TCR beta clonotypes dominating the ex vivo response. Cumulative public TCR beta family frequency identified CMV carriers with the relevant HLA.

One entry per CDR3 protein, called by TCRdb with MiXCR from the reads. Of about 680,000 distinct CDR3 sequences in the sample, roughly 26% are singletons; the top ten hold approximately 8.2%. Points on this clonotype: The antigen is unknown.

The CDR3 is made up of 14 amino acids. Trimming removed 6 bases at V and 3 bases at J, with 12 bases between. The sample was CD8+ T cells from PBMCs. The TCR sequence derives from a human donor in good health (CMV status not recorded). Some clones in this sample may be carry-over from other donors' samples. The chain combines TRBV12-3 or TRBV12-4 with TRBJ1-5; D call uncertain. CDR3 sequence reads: CASRDTPLNQPQHF. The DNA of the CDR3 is TGTGCCAGCAGAGACACCCCGCTCAATCAGCCCCAGCATTTT.